The sequence of this TCR beta chain was determined in a study of shared clonotypes between healthy human individuals. Study as a whole: CD4 naive cells filled three plates per donor, CD4 memory three, CD8 naive two and CD8 memory one. General study results and limits: Sharing across four donors was highest in naive CD4 (around 5%) and lowest in memory CD8 (around 0.4%).

Among the donors, all were Caucasian adults who lived in Nashville, Tennessee. This clone was counted once. Its specificity is unknown. Libraries were prepared by immunoSEQ multiplex PCR; TCRdb keeps only in-frame clonotypes and omits some of them. This table has some 1.4 million clones, roughly 96% appearing once. Germline loops: CDR1 SGHVS, CDR2 FNYEAQ. With 1 base clipped from V and 3 bases from J, the junction kept 11 bases outside the gene matches. This CDR3 region has 18 residues. Sequenced: naive CD4+ T cells sorted from blood. Subset in this sample: CD45RA+ positively selected. This rearrangement joins TRBV7-6 to TRBJ2-3, with 9 bases identical to TRBD2. The TCR was taken from a man aged 25-45 years in good health. This chain's CDR3 is CASSLGVAGGPRTDTQYF. DNA of the CDR3: TGTGCCAGCAGCTTAGGGGTGGCGGGAGGGCCTAGGACAGATACGCAGTATTTT. Supplemented by reference TRBV7-6 and TRBJ2-3, the full variable domain reads GAGVSQSPRYKVTKRGQDVALRCDPISGHVSLYWYRQALGQGPEFLTYFNYEAQQDKSGLPNDRFSAERPEGSISTLTIQRTEQRDSAMYRCASSLGVAGGPRTDTQYFGPGTRLTVL.